What follows are 16 T cell receptor beta chains derived from one specimen sequenced in a study of cytomegalovirus exposure and HLA in healthy donors. PCR amplification relied on 60 Vbeta primers (plus 13 Jbeta primers). Only in-frame clones appear in the TCRdb table, and some are missing; sequencing was by immunoSEQ multiplex PCR. The sample comprises roughly 62,000 clones, roughly 77% of which are singletons, and approximately 3.6% rests with the top ten. The specimen was PBMCs. These receptor sequences come from a woman in her 40s in good health and CMV-seropositive.

The J gene is TRBJ1-3, the V gene TRBV7-9; possibly TRBD1 for D (6 bases). This CDR3 has 17 residues. Germline values: CDR1 SEHNR, CDR2 FQNEAQ (reference sequence). V lost 4 bases to trimming and J lost 4 bases, with 20 bases between them. The CDR3 region has the DNA TGTGCCAGCAGCTCCCCCTGGACAGCCTCTGAAGGAAACACCATATATTTT. It translates to CASSSPWTASEGNTIYF.

V usage is TRBV2 and J usage is TRBJ2-6, with a weak D call TRBD2 (5 bases). The CDR3 covers 22 residues. Germline CDR1 is SNHLY and CDR2 is FYNNEI. Trimming left V 3 bases short and J 0 bases short, with 27 bases between. For the CDR3, the DNA is TGTGCCAGCAGTGAGTTCACAGCATCGGGGATTATGGCCCTCTCTGGGGCCAACGTCCTGACTTTC. It specifies CASSEFTASGIMALSGANVLTF.

This sequence joins TRBV6-5 and TRBJ2-1, with TRBD1 identical over 10 bases. With 5 bases clipped from V and 7 bases from J, the junction kept 5 bases outside the gene matches. Germline CDR1 reads MNHEY; CDR2 reads SVGAGI. This CDR3 contains 14 residues. CDR3 DNA sequence: TGTGCCAGCAGTCCGGACAGGGGGACGAATGAGCAGTTCTTC. It translates to CASSPDRGTNEQFF.

The chain has TRBV19 and TRBJ2-1; 7 bases agree with TRBD2. Losses at the gene ends were 5 bases for V and 7 bases for J; bases not matched to a gene: 17. The CDR3 sequence is 17 residues long. From germline, CDR1 is LNHDA and CDR2 SQIVND (reference sequence). The CDR3 spells CASSPGGVRGGSNEQFF. The CDR3 coding sequence is TGTGCCAGTAGTCCAGGAGGGGTAAGGGGAGGGTCGAATGAGCAGTTCTTC.

This chain joins TRBV9 and TRBJ2-3; 11 bases fit TRBD2. The germline gives CDR1 SGDLS, CDR2 YYNGEE. The CDR3 sequence is 19 residues long. Trimming removed 3 bases from V and 0 bases from J; junction bases left unmatched: 12. DNA of the CDR3: TGTGCCAGCAGCGGAGCCCTTGGCTCTAGCGGGGGGAGCACAGATACGCAGTATTTT. Protein product: CASSGALGSSGGSTDTQYF.

V usage is TRBV7-9 and J usage is TRBJ2-1; 7 nucleotides agree with TRBD1. J lost 4 bases, V lost 7 bases, and 4 bases had no gene match. The CDR3 has 13 amino acids. Germline loops: CDR1 SEHNR, CDR2 FQNEAQ (reference sequence). This CDR3 reads CASMRTGYNEQFF. CDR3 coding DNA: TGTGCCAGCATGAGGACAGGATACAATGAGCAGTTCTTC.

J is TRBJ1-4 and V is TRBV4-1; weak D call: TRBD1 (5 bases). V was trimmed by 5 bases and J by 8 bases, leaving 12 bases between them. CDR1 is MGHRA and CDR2 is YSYEKL in the germline V gene. The CDR3 contains 13 residues. The CDR3 DNA reads as TGCGCCAGCAGCAAAGTCCGGGGGGAAAAACTGTTTTTT. This gives the protein CASSKVRGEKLFF.

This clone was seen only a few times. The chain recombines TRBV4-1 with TRBJ1-4, with D perhaps TRBD1 (5 bases). Germline V gives CDR1 MGHRA, CDR2 YSYEKL. This CDR3 has 14 amino acids. V was trimmed by 5 bases and J by 3 bases, leaving 10 bases between them. The CDR3 reads CASSARGANEKLFF. In nucleotides, the CDR3 is TGCGCCAGCAGCGCACGGGGGGCTAATGAAAAACTGTTTTTT.

The chain uses TRBV19 and TRBJ2-4; 13 bases agree with TRBD2. The CDR3 spans 17 residues. Germline assignment: CDR1 LNHDA and CDR2 SQIVND (reference sequence). V shed 9 bases and J 0 bases; nucleotides not matched to a gene: 8. CDR3 amino acids: CASTTSGGILAKNIQYF. The CDR3 bases are TGTGCCAGCACGACTAGCGGGGGGATTTTAGCCAAAAACATTCAGTACTTC.

CDR3 residues: CASSPRSGVNTGELFF. The CDR3 DNA sequence: TGTGCCAGCAGCCCGCGGTCAGGGGTTAACACCGGGGAGCTGTTTTTT. This chain connects TRBV7-2 to TRBJ2-2; tentatively, D is TRBD1 (6 bases). This CDR3 has 16 amino acids. Germline CDR1 SGHTA, CDR2 FQGNSA. V was cut by 5 bases and J by 2 bases, with 15 bases left in between.

The rearrangement joins TRBV11-2 to TRBJ1-3, with a possible D match to TRBD1 (6 bases). Trimming took off 1 base at V and 2 bases at J, with 12 bases between the two ends. CDR3 length equals 16 residues. Germline CDR1 SGHAT, CDR2 FQNNGV. CDR3 nucleotides: TGTGCCAGCAGCTTAGGGGGGCCAGGGGCTGGAAACACCATATATTTT. It encodes CASSLGGPGAGNTIYF.

The table lists this clone with a count of one. This chain connects TRBV18 to TRBJ1-4; D possibly corresponds to TRBD1 (5 bases). V shed 5 bases and J shed 0 bases, with 13 bases lying between them. The CDR3 is made up of 16 amino acids. Per germline, CDR1 KGHSH and CDR2 LQKENI. As DNA, the CDR3 is TGTGCCAGCTCATTACAGGTCGCGGCAACTAATGAAAAACTGTTTTTT. Encoded protein: CASSLQVAATNEKLFF.

This chain connects TRBV5-1 to TRBJ2-1; D possibly corresponds to TRBD1 (6 bases). Trimming took off 8 bases at V and 10 bases at J, with 25 bases between the two ends. The CDR3 length is 15 residues. Germline CDR1 SGHRS, CDR2 YFSETQ. The CDR3 DNA is TGCGCCAGTAACCCGGACAGTACAATGAATCGGGAGCAGTTCTTC. Residues: CASNPDSTMNREQFF.

In this sample, this clone turned up a few times. This chain connects TRBV7-9 to TRBJ1-2; no definite D call. Deletions cut 5 bases from V and 4 bases from J, with 14 bases between. Per germline, CDR1 SEHNR and CDR2 FQNEAQ (reference sequence). This CDR3 region has 14 residues. The CDR3 DNA reads TGTGCCAGCAGCCCATTCCCGGGAAGCTATGGCTACACCTTC. Amino acids: CASSPFPGSYGYTF.

The CDR3 DNA follows: TGTGCCAGCACCGAAGGGGGTTCTGGAAACACCATATATTTT. Its translation: CASTEGGSGNTIYF. The chain joins TRBV6-1 to TRBJ1-3, with a weak D call TRBD1 (6 bases). The V gene's germline CDR1 is MNHNS and CDR2 SASEGT. The V and J ends lost 7 bases and 1 base respectively, with 11 bases between them. CDR3 length equals 14 residues.

V and J are TRBV11-2 and TRBJ2-7, with 10 bases aligning to TRBD1. Germline trimming cut 2 bases from V and 2 bases from J; bases unmatched to any gene: 9. The CDR3 is made up of 17 amino acids. Germline CDR1 reads SGHAT; CDR2 reads FQNNGV. The CDR3 loop reads CASSLYPRDRGPYEQYF. CDR3 DNA sequence: TGTGCCAGCAGCTTATACCCCCGGGACAGGGGACCCTACGAGCAGTACTTC. The full variable domain, rest sourced from reference TRBV11-2 and TRBJ2-7, is EAGVAQSPRYKIIEKRQSVAFWCNPISGHATLYWYQQILGQGPKLLIQFQNNGVVDDSQLPKDRFSAERLKGVDSTLKIQPAKLEDSAVYLCASSLYPRDRGPYEQYFGPGTRLTVT.